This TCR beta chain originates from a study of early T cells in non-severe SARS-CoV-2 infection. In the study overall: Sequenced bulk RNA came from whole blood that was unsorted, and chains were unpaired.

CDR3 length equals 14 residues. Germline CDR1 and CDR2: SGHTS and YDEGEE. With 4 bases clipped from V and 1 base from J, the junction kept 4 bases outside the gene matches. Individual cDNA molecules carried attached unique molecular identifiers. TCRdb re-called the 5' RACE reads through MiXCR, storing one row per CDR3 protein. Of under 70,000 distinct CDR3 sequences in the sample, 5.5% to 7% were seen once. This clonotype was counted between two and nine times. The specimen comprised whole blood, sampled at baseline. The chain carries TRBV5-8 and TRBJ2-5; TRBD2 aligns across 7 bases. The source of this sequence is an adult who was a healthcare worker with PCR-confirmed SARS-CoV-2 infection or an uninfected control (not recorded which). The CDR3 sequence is CASSPGGSQETQYF. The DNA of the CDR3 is TGTGCCAGCAGCCCGGGAGGCAGCCAAGAGACCCAGTACTTC.